The rows below give T cell receptor beta chains drawn from one sample of a study of T cells expressing NK-cell markers. TCRdb derives one entry per CDR3 protein from the 5' RACE reads, leaving out DNA. The repertoire table contains around 280,000 distinct CDR3 sequences. Sequencing was performed on blood T cells: a sorted CD56 or NKG2C T cell subset, CD4+ or CD8+ T cells, or bulk PBMC T cells (not recorded which). These receptors all come from a man aged 18-30 years in good health. The CDR3 runs from the conserved cysteine through the conserved F or W.

cdr3_aa	j_call	v_call
CSATSGVNYEQYF	TRBJ2-7	TRBV20-1
CASSPGLSDTQYF	TRBJ2-3	TRBV25-1
CASSVASSYEQYF	TRBJ2-7	TRBV9
CASSLGQGVIYGYTF	TRBJ1-2	TRBV5-5
CSVEDRGGYNEQFF	TRBJ2-1	TRBV29-1
CSLGGGSSYNEQFF	TRBJ2-1	TRBV29-1
CASSLTEGGNNEQFF	TRBJ2-1	TRBV5-6
CASSLDTDSGANVLTF	TRBJ2-6	TRBV5-1
CASRLVGAGELFF	TRBJ2-2	TRBV12-3/TRBV12-4
CATSRVSGSTNEQFF	TRBJ2-1	TRBV15
CSVEGPTNEKLFF	TRBJ1-4	TRBV29-1
CASSFRPTNEKLFF	TRBJ1-4	TRBV5-1
CASSLAQGAWYEQYF	TRBJ2-7	TRBV12-3/TRBV12-4
CSARDLNYGYTF	TRBJ1-2	TRBV20-1
CSVGKEAGVSDEQFF	TRBJ2-1	TRBV29-1
CSVEKRAGGYEQYF	TRBJ2-7	TRBV29-1
CSVDTGGLTNYGYTF	TRBJ1-2	TRBV29-1
CASSLKGGEDGYTF	TRBJ1-2	TRBV12-3/TRBV12-4
CASSFAGRTEAFF	TRBJ1-1	TRBV7-6
CATSDFTSGSLTEQFF	TRBJ2-1	TRBV24-1
CASSQASSTDTQYF	TRBJ2-3	TRBV4-2
CSVDSGTSMDEQFF	TRBJ2-1	TRBV29-1
CRGGLGPGRPNTEAFF	TRBJ1-1	TRBV20-1
CSARKGATDTQYF	TRBJ2-3	TRBV20-1
CSASPSFSTDTQYF	TRBJ2-3	TRBV20-1
CASSPAWLAGRETQYF	TRBJ2-5	TRBV18
CASSQDRDSRVGGYTF	TRBJ1-2	TRBV4-2